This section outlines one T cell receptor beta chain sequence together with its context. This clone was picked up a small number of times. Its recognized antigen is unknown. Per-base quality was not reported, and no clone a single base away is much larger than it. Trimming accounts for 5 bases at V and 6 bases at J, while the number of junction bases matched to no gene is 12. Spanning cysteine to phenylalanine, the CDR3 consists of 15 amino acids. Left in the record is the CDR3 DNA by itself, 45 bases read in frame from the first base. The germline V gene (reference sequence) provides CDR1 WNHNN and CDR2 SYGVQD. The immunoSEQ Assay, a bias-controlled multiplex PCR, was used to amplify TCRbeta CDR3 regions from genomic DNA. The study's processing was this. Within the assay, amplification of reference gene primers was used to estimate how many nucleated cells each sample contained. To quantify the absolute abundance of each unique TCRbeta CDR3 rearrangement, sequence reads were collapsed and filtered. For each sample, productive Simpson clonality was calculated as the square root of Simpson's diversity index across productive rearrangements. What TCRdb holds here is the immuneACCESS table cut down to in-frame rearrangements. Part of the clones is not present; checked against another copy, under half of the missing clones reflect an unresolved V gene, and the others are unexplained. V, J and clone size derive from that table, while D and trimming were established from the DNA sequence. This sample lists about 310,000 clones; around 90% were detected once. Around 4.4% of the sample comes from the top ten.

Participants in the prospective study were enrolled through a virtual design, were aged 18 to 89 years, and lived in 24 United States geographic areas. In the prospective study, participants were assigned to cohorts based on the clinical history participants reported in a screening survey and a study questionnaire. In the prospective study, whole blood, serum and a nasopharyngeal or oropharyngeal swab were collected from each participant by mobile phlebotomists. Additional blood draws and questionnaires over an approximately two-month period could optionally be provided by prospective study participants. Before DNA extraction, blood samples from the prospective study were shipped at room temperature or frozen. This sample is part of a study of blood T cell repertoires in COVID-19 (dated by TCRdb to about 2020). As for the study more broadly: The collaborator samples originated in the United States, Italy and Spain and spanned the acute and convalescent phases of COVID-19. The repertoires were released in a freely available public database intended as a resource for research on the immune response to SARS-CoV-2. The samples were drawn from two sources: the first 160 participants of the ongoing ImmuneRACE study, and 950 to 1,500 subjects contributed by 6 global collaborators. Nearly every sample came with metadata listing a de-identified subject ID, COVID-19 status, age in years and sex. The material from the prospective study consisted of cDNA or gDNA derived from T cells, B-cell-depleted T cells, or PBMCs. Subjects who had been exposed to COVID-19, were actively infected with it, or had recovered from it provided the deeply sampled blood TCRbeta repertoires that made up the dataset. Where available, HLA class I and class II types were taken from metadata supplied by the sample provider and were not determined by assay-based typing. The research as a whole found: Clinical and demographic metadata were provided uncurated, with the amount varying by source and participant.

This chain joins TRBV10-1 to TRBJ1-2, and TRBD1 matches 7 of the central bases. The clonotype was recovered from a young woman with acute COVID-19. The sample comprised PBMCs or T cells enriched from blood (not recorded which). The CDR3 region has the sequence CASSPVRGDRDGYTF. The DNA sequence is TGCGCCAGCAGTCCGGTACGAGGGGACAGAGATGGCTACACCTTC.